Presented here are 4 T cell receptor beta chains from one specimen sequenced in a study of beta chain features in type 1 diabetes. Expressed TCRB transcripts were sequenced because the entire RNA isolate underwent reverse transcription. Method: immunoSEQ multiplex PCR; TCRdb's copy keeps in-frame clones and lacks some. The data show under 300,000 clones, less than 35% seen once. Sequencing used central memory CD4+ T cells from blood. The receptors shown here come from a man aged 30-40 years in good health.

This clone was seen a handful of times. Other DNA sequences in the sample encode the same CDR3. J is TRBJ2-3 and V is TRBV29-1; no clear D. The ends were cut back, 4 bases at V and 2 bases at J, with 7 bases in the middle. The CDR3 spans 12 residues. CDR1 and CDR2 from the germline V gene are SQVTM and ANQGSEA. The CDR3 sequence: CSVGAHTDTQYF. In nucleotides, the CDR3 is TGCAGCGTTGGGGCCCACACAGATACGCAGTATTTT.

The V gene is TRBV9, the J gene TRBJ2-1, with a weak D call TRBD2 (6 bases). Germline CDR1 is SGDLS and CDR2 is YYNGEE. The CDR3 has 16 amino acids. V was trimmed by 0 bases and J by 1 base, leaving 11 bases between them. In DNA form, the CDR3 reads TGTGCCAGCAGCGTAGGTGGGACTCGGTCCTACAATGAGCAGTTCTTC. This codes for CASSVGGTRSYNEQFF.

The chain uses TRBV7-2 and TRBJ2-7, with 14 positions matching TRBD2. The CDR3 runs 14 residues. CDR1 is SGHTA and CDR2 is FQGNSA in the germline V gene. Trimming at V came to 6 bases and at J to 9 bases, leaving 7 bases not matched to a gene. The CDR3 region is CASRPGTSGGLQYF. The CDR3 DNA reads as TGTGCCAGCAGACCCGGGACTAGCGGGGGATTGCAGTACTTC.

The J gene is TRBJ2-3, the V gene TRBV9; 12 bases are a match to TRBD1. J lost 5 bases, V lost 2 bases, and 6 bases had no gene match. From germline, CDR1 is SGDLS and CDR2 YYNGEE. This CDR3 is built from 16 residues. CDR3 nucleotide sequence: TGTGCCAGCAGCGTGGGCGGGACAGGGGGCAGAGATACGCAGTATTTT. This encodes CASSVGGTGGRDTQYF.